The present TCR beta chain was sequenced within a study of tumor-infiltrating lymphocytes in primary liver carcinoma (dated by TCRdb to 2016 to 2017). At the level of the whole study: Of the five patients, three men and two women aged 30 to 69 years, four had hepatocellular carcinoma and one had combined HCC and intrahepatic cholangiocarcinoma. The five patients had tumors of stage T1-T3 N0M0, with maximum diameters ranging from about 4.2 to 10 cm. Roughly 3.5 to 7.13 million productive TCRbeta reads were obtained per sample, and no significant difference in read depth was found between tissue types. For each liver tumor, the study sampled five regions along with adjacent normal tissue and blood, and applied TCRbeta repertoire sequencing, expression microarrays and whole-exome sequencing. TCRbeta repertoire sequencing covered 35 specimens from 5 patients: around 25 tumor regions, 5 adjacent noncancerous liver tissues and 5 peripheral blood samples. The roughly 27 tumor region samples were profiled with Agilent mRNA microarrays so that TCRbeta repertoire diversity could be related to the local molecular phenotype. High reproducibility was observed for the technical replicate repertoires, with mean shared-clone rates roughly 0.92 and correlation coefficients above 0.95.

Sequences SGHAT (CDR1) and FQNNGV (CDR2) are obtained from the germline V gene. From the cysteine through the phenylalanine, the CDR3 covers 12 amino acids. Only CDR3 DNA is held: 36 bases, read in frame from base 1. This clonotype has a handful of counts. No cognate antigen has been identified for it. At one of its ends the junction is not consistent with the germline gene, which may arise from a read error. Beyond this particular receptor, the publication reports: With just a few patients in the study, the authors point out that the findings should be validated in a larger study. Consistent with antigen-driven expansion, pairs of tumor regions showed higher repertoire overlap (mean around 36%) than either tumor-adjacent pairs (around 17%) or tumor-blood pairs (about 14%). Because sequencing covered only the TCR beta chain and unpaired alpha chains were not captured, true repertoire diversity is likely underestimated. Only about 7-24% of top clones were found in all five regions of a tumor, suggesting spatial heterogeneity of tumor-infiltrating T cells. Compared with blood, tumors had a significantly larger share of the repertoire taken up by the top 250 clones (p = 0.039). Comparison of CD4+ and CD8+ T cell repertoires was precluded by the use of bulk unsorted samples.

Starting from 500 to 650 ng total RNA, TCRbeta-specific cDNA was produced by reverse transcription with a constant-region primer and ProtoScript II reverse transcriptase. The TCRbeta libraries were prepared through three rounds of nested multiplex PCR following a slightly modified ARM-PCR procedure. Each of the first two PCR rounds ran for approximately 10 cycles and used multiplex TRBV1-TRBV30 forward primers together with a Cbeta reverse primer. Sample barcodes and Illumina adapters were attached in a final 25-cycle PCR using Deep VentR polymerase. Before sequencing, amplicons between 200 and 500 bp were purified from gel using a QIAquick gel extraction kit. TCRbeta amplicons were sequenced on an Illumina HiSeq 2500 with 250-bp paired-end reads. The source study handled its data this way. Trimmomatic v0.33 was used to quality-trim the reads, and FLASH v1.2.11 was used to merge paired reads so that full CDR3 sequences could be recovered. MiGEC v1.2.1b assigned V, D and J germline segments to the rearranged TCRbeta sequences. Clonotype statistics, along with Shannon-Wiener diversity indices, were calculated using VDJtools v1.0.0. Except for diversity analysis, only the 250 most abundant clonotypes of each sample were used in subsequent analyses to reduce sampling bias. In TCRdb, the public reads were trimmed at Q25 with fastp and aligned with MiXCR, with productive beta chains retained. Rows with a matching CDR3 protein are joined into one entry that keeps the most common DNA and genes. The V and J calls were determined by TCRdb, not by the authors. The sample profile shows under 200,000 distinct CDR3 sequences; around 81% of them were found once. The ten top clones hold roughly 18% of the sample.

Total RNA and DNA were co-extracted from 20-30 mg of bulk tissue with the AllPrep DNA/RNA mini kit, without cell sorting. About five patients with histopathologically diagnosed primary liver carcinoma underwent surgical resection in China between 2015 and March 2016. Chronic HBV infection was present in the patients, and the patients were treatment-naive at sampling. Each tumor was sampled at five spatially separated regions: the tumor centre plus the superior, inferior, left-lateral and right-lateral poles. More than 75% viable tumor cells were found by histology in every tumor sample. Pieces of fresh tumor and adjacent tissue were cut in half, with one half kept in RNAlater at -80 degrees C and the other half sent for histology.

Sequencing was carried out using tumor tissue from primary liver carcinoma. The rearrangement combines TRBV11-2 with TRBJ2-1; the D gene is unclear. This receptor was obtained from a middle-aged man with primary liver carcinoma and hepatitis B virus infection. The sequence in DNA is TGTGCCAGTAGCTTCAATTACAATGAGCAGATCTTC. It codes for CASSFNYNEQIF. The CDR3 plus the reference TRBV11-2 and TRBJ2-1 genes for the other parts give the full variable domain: EAGVAQSPRYKIIEKRQSVAFWCNPISGHATLYWYQQILGQGPKLLIQFQNNGVVDDSQLPKDRFSAERLKGVDSTLKIQPAKLEDSAVYLCASSFNYNEQIFGPGTRLTVL.